A selection of T cell receptor beta chains follows, all from one sample in a study of blood T cell repertoires in COVID-19. Using immunoSEQ multiplex PCR, the repertoire was profiled, and TCRdb retains in-frame clones only, with some absent. The sample carries some 240,000 clones, approximately 86% recorded once. Sequenced: peripheral blood. These receptors originate from a man in his sixties who had recovered from COVID-19. CDR3s leave out the opening cysteine and the closing phenylalanine or tryptophan. Size is omitted from some rows. Given values are once, few, many or a class for expanded clones.

length | J | V | size | CDR3
12 | TRBJ1-5 | TRBV18 | once | ASSPTGAVQPQH
13 | TRBJ1-3 | TRBV18 | NA | ASSPMDLIGDTIY
14 | TRBJ2-3 | TRBV18 | once | ASSPRDRGPTDTQY
13 | TRBJ2-1 | TRBV9 | NA | ASSSDRGSYNEQF
14 | TRBJ1-6 | TRBV5-1 | few | ASSLAVAGDNSPLH
12 | TRBJ1-1 | TRBV13 | NA | ASSSRAPGTEAF
21 | TRBJ1-5 | TRBV19 | NA | ASSKRLLFQWGQGLYSNQPQH
14 | TRBJ1-6 | TRBV2 | NA | ASSEKRGTGNSPLH
11 | TRBJ1-1 | TRBV10-3 | NA | AISAGTGSRAF
11 | TRBJ2-2 | TRBV6-5 | NA | ASSYADTGELF
15 | TRBJ1-6 | TRBV12-5 | NA | ASGLVTGEEINSPLH
9 | TRBJ2-3 | TRBV25-1 | few | ASSGRWAQY
10 | TRBJ2-4 | TRBV12-3/TRBV12-4 | few | ASSRDTPIQY